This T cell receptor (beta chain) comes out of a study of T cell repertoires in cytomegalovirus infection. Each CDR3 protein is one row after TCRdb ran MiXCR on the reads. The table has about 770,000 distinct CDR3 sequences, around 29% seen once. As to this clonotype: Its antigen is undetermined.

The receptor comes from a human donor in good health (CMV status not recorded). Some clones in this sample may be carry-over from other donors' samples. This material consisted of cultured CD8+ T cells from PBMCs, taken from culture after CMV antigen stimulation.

The CDR3 region is CASSQDGALAGGDNEQFF. The CDR3 nucleotides read TGTGCCAGCAGCCAAGATGGCGCGTTAGCGGGGGGGGACAATGAGCAGTTCTTC. This chain uses TRBV4-2 with TRBJ2-1, with 11 positions matching TRBD2. Germline V gene data show CDR1 as LGHNA and CDR2 as YNFKEQ. V lost 0 bases and J lost 5; bases outside the gene matches: 9. CDR3 length equals 18 residues.